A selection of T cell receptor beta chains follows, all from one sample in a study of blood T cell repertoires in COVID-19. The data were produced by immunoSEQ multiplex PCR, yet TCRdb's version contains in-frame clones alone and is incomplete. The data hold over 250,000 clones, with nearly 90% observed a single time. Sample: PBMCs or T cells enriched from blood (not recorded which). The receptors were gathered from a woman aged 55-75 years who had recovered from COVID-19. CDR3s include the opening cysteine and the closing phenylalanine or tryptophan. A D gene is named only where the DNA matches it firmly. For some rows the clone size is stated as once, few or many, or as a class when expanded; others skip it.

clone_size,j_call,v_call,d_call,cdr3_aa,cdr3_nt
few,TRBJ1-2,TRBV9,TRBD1,CASSARGQGAGYGYTF,TGTGCCAGCAGCGCCCGGGGGCAGGGGGCAGGCTATGGCTACACCTTC
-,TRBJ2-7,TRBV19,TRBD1,CASSRDRSFYEQYF,TGTGCCAGTAGTAGGGACAGGAGCTTCTACGAGCAGTACTTC
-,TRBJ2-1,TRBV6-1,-,CASTEGGRYEQFF,TGTGCCAGCACTGAAGGTGGGAGATATGAGCAGTTCTTC
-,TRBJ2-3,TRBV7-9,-,CASSVTPGGGTDTQYF,TGTGCCAGCAGCGTAACCCCAGGAGGCGGCACAGATACGCAGTATTTT
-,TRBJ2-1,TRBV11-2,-,CASSLMASADRWDEQFF,TGTGCCAGCAGCTTAATGGCTAGCGCGGATCGATGGGATGAGCAGTTCTTC
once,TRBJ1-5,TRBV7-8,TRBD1,CASSVRGRGSNQPQHF,TGTGCCAGCAGCGTAAGGGGGCGCGGGAGCAATCAGCCCCAGCATTTT
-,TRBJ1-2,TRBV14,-,CASSQFPGGYYGYTF,TGTGCCAGCAGCCAATTCCCGGGGGGATATTATGGCTACACCTTC
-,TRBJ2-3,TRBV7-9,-,CASSSWDSPTDTQYF,TGTGCCAGCAGCTCCTGGGACTCCCCCACAGATACGCAGTATTTT
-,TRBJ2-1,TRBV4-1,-,CASSRGLPEQFF,TGCGCCAGCAGCAGGGGGTTGCCTGAGCAGTTCTTC
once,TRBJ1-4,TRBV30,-,CAWSRAGYEKLFF,TGTGCCTGGAGTAGGGCAGGGTACGAAAAACTGTTTTTT
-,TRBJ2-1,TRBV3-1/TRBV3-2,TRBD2,CASSQGGGAEEQFF,TGTGCCAGCAGCCAAGGCGGGGGGGCCGAGGAGCAGTTCTTC
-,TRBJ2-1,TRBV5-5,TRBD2,CASSRGTLAGYNEQFF,TGTGCCAGCAGCCGGGGGACACTAGCGGGATATAATGAGCAGTTCTTC
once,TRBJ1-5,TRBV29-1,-,CSVVLSGSGQPQHF,TGCAGCGTTGTCCTTTCGGGATCGGGCCAGCCCCAGCATTTT
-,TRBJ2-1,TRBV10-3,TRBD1,CAIRTGTGANEQFF,TGTGCCATCAGGACCGGGACAGGGGCAAATGAGCAGTTCTTC
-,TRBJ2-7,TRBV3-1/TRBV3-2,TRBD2,CASSPLAGGPYEQYF,TGTGCCAGCAGCCCGCTAGCGGGGGGGCCCTACGAGCAGTACTTC
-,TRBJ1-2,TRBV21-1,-,CASSKIKAPLSGWYTF,TGTGCCAGCAGCAAGATAAAAGCCCCCCTCTCCGGTTGGTACACCTTC
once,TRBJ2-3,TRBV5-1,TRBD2,CASSPGLAGGWADTQYF,TGCGCCAGCAGCCCCGGACTAGCGGGAGGTTGGGCGGATACGCAGTATTTT
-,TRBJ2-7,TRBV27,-,CASSDSPYEQYF,TGTGCCAGCAGTGACAGTCCCTACGAGCAGTACTTC
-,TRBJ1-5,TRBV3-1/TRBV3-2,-,CASSGREGNQPQHF,TGTGCCAGCTCCGGCAGGGAGGGCAATCAGCCCCAGCATTTT
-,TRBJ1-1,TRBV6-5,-,CASRPLTTGHTEAFF,TGTGCCAGCAGGCCACTGACCACAGGGCACACTGAAGCTTTCTTT
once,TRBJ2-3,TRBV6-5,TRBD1,CASHRGLVDTQYF,TGTGCCAGTCACAGGGGGCTTGTAGATACGCAGTATTTT
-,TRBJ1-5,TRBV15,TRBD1,CATSTPGQGTQPQHF,TGTGCCACCAGCACACCGGGACAGGGGACTCAGCCCCAGCATTTT
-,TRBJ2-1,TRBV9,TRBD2,CASSASGGALYNEQFF,TGTGCCAGCAGTGCCAGCGGGGGGGCCCTCTACAATGAGCAGTTCTTC
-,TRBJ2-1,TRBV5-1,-,CASSLPSQTTYNEQFF,TGCGCCAGCAGCTTACCGTCACAGACTACCTACAATGAGCAGTTCTTC